Listed below are T cell receptor beta chains from one sample, sequenced in a study of response to subunit inactivated influenza vaccine. TCRdb itself ran the RT-PCR reads through MiXCR, one entry per CDR3 protein. The data contain 450,000 to 600,000 distinct CDR3 sequences, 7.6% of them singletons. The specimen comprised PBMCs from blood, sampled around 25 months after vaccination. The receptors come from a man in his fifties or sixties who received an inactivated influenza vaccine. CDR3s include the opening cysteine and the closing phenylalanine or tryptophan. The D gene is left open where the match is weak. Where a row states a size, it is once, few, many or the class of an expanded clone; other rows omit it.

J gene: TRBJ1-2; D gene: NA; clone size: NA; V gene: TRBV29-1; CDR3 protein: CSVGTGYGYTF; CDR3 DNA: TGCAGCGTGGGTACAGGCTATGGCTACACCTTC
J gene: TRBJ2-3; D gene: NA; clone size: few; V gene: TRBV12-3/TRBV12-4; CDR3 protein: CASSFQGWIDTQYF; CDR3 DNA: TGTGCCAGCAGTTTCCAGGGGTGGATAGATACGCAGTATTTT
J gene: TRBJ2-7; D gene: TRBD1; clone size: many; V gene: TRBV6-5; CDR3 protein: CASSYGTGGVEQYF; CDR3 DNA: TGTGCCAGCAGTTACGGGACAGGGGGAGTCGAGCAGTACTTC
J gene: TRBJ1-2; D gene: NA; clone size: few; V gene: TRBV2; CDR3 protein: CASSMGGLTVLYGYTF; CDR3 DNA: TGTGCCAGCAGTATGGGGGGCCTGACGGTGCTATATGGCTACACCTTC
J gene: TRBJ1-2; D gene: NA; clone size: many; V gene: TRBV4-3; CDR3 protein: CASSLERPPQPYGYTF; CDR3 DNA: TGCGCCAGCAGCCTTGAAAGACCTCCGCAACCCTATGGCTACACCTTC
J gene: TRBJ2-5; D gene: NA; clone size: many; V gene: TRBV13; CDR3 protein: CASSLRSGVETQYF; CDR3 DNA: TGTGCCAGCAGCTTAAGGAGTGGGGTAGAGACCCAGTACTTC
J gene: TRBJ1-4; D gene: NA; clone size: many; V gene: TRBV5-1; CDR3 protein: CASSLGGDEKLFF; CDR3 DNA: TGTGCCAGCAGCTTGGGGGGGGATGAAAAACTGTTTTTT
J gene: TRBJ2-7; D gene: NA; clone size: few; V gene: TRBV4-3; CDR3 protein: CASSQDRYTEQYF; CDR3 DNA: TGCGCCAGCAGCCAAGATAGGTATACCGAGCAGTACTTC
J gene: TRBJ2-7; D gene: NA; clone size: many; V gene: TRBV20-1; CDR3 protein: CSGARSGNHYEQYF; CDR3 DNA: TGCAGTGGTGCGCGCTCGGGAAACCACTACGAGCAGTACTTC
J gene: TRBJ2-2; D gene: NA; clone size: many; V gene: TRBV20-1; CDR3 protein: CSARDPWRGRNTGELFF; CDR3 DNA: TGCAGTGCTAGAGATCCGTGGCGGGGGCGGAACACCGGGGAGCTGTTTTTT
J gene: TRBJ2-1; D gene: NA; clone size: NA; V gene: TRBV6-5; CDR3 protein: CASSYTGSSYNEQFF; CDR3 DNA: TGTGCCAGCAGTTACACGGGAAGCTCCTACAATGAGCAGTTCTTC
J gene: TRBJ2-3; D gene: TRBD1; clone size: many; V gene: TRBV12-3/TRBV12-4; CDR3 protein: CASSIQGAGTDTQYF; CDR3 DNA: TGTGCCAGCAGTATACAGGGGGCTGGCACAGATACGCAGTATTTT
J gene: TRBJ2-3; D gene: NA; clone size: NA; V gene: TRBV28; CDR3 protein: CASSPRGRGTDTQYF; CDR3 DNA: TGTGCCAGCAGTCCCAGGGGTCGAGGCACAGATACGCAGTATTTT
J gene: TRBJ2-7; D gene: TRBD1; clone size: NA; V gene: TRBV5-1; CDR3 protein: CASSLRQGAGEQYF; CDR3 DNA: TGCGCCAGCAGCTTGCGGCAGGGGGCTGGCGAGCAGTACTTC
J gene: TRBJ1-1; D gene: TRBD1; clone size: many; V gene: TRBV7-2; CDR3 protein: CASSRDRGEAFF; CDR3 DNA: TGTGCCAGCAGCCGCGACAGGGGTGAAGCTTTCTTT
J gene: TRBJ2-2; D gene: TRBD1; clone size: few; V gene: TRBV5-1; CDR3 protein: CASSYGQGWGTGELFF; CDR3 DNA: TGCGCCAGCAGTTACGGACAGGGATGGGGCACCGGGGAGCTGTTTTTT
J gene: TRBJ1-1; D gene: NA; clone size: NA; V gene: TRBV7-8; CDR3 protein: CASSPRLSKAFF; CDR3 DNA: TGTGCCAGCAGCCCGCGGCTTTCCAAAGCTTTCTTT
J gene: TRBJ2-4; D gene: NA; clone size: many; V gene: TRBV4-2; CDR3 protein: CASSQDMQNIQYF; CDR3 DNA: TGTGCCAGCAGCCAAGACATGCAAAACATTCAGTACTTC
J gene: TRBJ2-3; D gene: NA; clone size: many; V gene: TRBV15; CDR3 protein: CATSSNYEEGTDTQYF; CDR3 DNA: TGTGCCACCAGCTCCAATTATGAAGAAGGCACAGATACGCAGTATTTT
J gene: TRBJ2-1; D gene: NA; clone size: NA; V gene: TRBV7-9; CDR3 protein: CASSHGTLYNEQFF; CDR3 DNA: TGTGCCAGCAGCCACGGGACACTATACAATGAGCAGTTCTTC
J gene: TRBJ1-2; D gene: NA; clone size: few; V gene: TRBV7-2; CDR3 protein: CASSEAGASGYTF; CDR3 DNA: TGTGCCAGCAGCGAAGCGGGGGCATCGGGCTACACTTTC
J gene: TRBJ1-1; D gene: NA; clone size: many; V gene: TRBV20-1; CDR3 protein: CSARGREGTEAFF; CDR3 DNA: TGCAGTGCCAGGGGTAGGGAGGGCACTGAAGCTTTCTTT
J gene: TRBJ2-1; D gene: TRBD2; clone size: few; V gene: TRBV27; CDR3 protein: CASTRPLAGGGNEQFF; CDR3 DNA: TGTGCCAGCACCCGCCCCTTAGCGGGAGGTGGGAATGAGCAGTTCTTC
J gene: TRBJ2-2; D gene: NA; clone size: few; V gene: TRBV10-3; CDR3 protein: CAIRTESNTGELFF; CDR3 DNA: TGTGCCATCAGGACGGAATCGAACACCGGGGAGCTGTTTTTT
J gene: TRBJ1-6; D gene: NA; clone size: NA; V gene: TRBV7-2; CDR3 protein: CASSPGTLSPLHF; CDR3 DNA: TGTGCCAGCAGCCCGGGGACGCTGTCACCCCTCCACTTT
J gene: TRBJ2-2; D gene: NA; clone size: many; V gene: TRBV5-1; CDR3 protein: CASQAVNPGELFF; CDR3 DNA: TGCGCCAGTCAGGCAGTAAACCCCGGGGAGCTGTTTTTT
J gene: TRBJ2-7; D gene: NA; clone size: few; V gene: TRBV20-1; CDR3 protein: CSVDGGRSTYEQYF; CDR3 DNA: TGCAGTGTCGATGGGGGAAGAAGCACCTACGAGCAGTACTTC
J gene: TRBJ2-2; D gene: NA; clone size: NA; V gene: TRBV12-3/TRBV12-4; CDR3 protein: CASRTGPGGELFF; CDR3 DNA: TGTGCCAGCAGAACAGGCCCGGGCGGGGAGCTGTTTTTT
J gene: TRBJ2-2; D gene: NA; clone size: few; V gene: TRBV18; CDR3 protein: CASSPVAGANTGELFF; CDR3 DNA: TGTGCCAGCTCACCAGTGGCAGGGGCGAACACCGGGGAGCTGTTTTTT
J gene: TRBJ2-1; D gene: NA; clone size: few; V gene: TRBV9; CDR3 protein: CASSVENEQFF; CDR3 DNA: TGTGCCAGCAGCGTTGAAAATGAGCAGTTCTTC